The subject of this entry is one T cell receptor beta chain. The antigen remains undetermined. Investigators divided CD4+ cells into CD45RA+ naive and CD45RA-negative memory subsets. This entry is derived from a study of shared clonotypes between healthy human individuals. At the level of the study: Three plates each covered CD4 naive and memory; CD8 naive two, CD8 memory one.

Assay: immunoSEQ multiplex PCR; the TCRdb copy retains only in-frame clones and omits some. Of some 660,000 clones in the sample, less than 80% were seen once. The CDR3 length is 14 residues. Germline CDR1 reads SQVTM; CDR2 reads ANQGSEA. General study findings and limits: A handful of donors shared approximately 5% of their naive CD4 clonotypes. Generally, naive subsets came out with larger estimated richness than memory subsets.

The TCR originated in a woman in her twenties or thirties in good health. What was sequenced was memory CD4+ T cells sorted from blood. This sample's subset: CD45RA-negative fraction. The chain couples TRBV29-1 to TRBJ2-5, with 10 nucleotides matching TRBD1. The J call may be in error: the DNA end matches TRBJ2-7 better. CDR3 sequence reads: CSVLYGTGVGEQYF. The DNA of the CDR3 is TGCAGCGTTCTCTACGGGACAGGGGTTGGCGAGCAGTACTTC.